The clone carrying this T cell receptor beta chain was observed at least ten times. Its antigen remains unknown. Amplification yielded TCR beta CDR3 regions, with RNA transcripts as the source. Researchers ran a first-round RT-PCR on the TCR CDR3 using the HTBI primer set. Using its own MiXCR run on the multiplex PCR reads, TCRdb lists one record per CDR3 protein. Among 200,000 to 250,000 distinct CDR3 sequences listed, around 20% were seen once. This specimen belongs to a study of T cells in Graves' hyperthyroidism and ophthalmopathy. Broader study findings: Most clonotypes expanded in the thyroid (above 0.001) were also present in blood.

With 4 bases removed from V and 2 bases from J, the gap between germline ends came to 18 bases. Germline CDR1 reads MNHEY; CDR2 reads SVGEGT. This CDR3 contains 16 residues. Input material: blood. This chain connects TRBV6-2 or TRBV6-3 to TRBJ2-7, with a weak D call TRBD2 (5 bases). The sequence came from a man in his forties with Graves' hyperthyroidism. CDR3 nucleotides: TGTGCCAGCAGTTGGGAGTTTGGGCACAGTACCTACGAGCAGTACTTC. It codes for CASSWEFGHSTYEQYF.